This T cell receptor (beta chain) was found in a study of blood T cells in healthy people across ages. The CDR3 totals 14 residues. CDR1 is SGHTA, CDR2 FQGNSA, per germline. Trimming stripped 7 bases from V and 8 bases from J, with 15 bases between. It was with a sample-barcoded 5' primer and a J-beta primer mix that a second PCR of roughly 7 to 12 cycles was run. Each CDR3 protein is one row after TCRdb ran MiXCR on the 5' RACE reads. The sample carries 650,000 to 1,000,000 distinct CDR3 sequences, 35% to 40% recorded once. The rearrangement uses TRBV7-2 and TRBJ1-6; D is perhaps TRBD1 (5 bases). The sequenced material came from blood. This receptor was identified in a man between 18 and 35 years old in good health. The CDR3 here is CASTPDRGYSPLHF. CDR3 nucleotides: TGTGCCAGCACGCCTGACAGAGGTTATTCACCCCTCCACTTT.